One sample yielded the 13 T cell receptor beta chains listed below, sequenced in a study of T cell changes during pregnancy in multiple sclerosis. Method: immunoSEQ multiplex PCR; TCRdb's copy keeps in-frame clones and lacks some. The sample includes about 92,000 clones, 94% seen only once; the top ten take 2.2%. The input for sequencing was peripheral blood, taken in the third trimester of pregnancy. The source of these receptors is a female donor with multiple sclerosis, enrolled in a pregnancy study.

This clone was seen once. The chain recombines TRBV29-1 with TRBJ1-4; tentative D call: TRBD1 (6 bases). CDR3 length equals 15 residues. CDR1 and CDR2 (germline): SQVTM, ANQGSEA. Trimming removed 4 bases from V and 2 bases from J, with 14 bases in between. The CDR3: CSVGSTGFTNEKLFF. CDR3 DNA: TGCAGCGTTGGATCCACAGGGTTCACTAATGAAAAACTGTTTTTT.

This chain links TRBV2 with TRBJ2-7; 9 bases are a match to TRBD2. Trimming at V came to 4 bases and at J to 2 bases, leaving 6 bases not matched to a gene. The CDR3 is made up of 15 amino acids. From germline, CDR1 is SNHLY and CDR2 FYNNEI. The CDR3 DNA sequence: TGTGCCAGCAGTGGCCTAGCGGGAACGACCTACGAGCAGTACTTC. The encoded protein is CASSGLAGTTYEQYF.

The CDR3 DNA reads TGTGCCAGCAGCCAACGACAGGGCCTCACTGAAGCTTTCTTT. This translates into CASSQRQGLTEAFF. The rearrangement joins TRBV7-8 to TRBJ1-1; 7 bases fit TRBD1. CDR3 length: 14 residues. After removal of 5 bases from V and 4 bases from J, the junction contained 7 bases not matched to a gene. Germline V gene sequence: CDR1 SGHVS, CDR2 FQNEAQ.

The chain combines TRBV7-8 with TRBJ2-1; the D gene is possibly TRBD1 (6 bases). The V end lost 4 bases, the J end lost 11 bases, and 15 bases lay between the germline ends. The CDR3 contains 13 residues. From germline, CDR1 is SGHVS and CDR2 FQNEAQ. The CDR3 nucleotides are TGTGCCAGCAGCTATGGGGGCGTGAGACAGCAGTTCTTC. This codes for CASSYGGVRQQFF.

The chain joins TRBV6-1 to TRBJ2-1; TRBD2 matches 7 bases. V shed 1 base and J 2 bases; nucleotides not matched to a gene: 2. Looked up from germline, CDR1 is MNHNS and CDR2 is SASEGT. The CDR3 consists of 15 residues. The DNA for the CDR3 is TGTGCCAGCAGTGAAGGACTAGCAGCCTACAATGAGCAGTTCTTC. Its translation: CASSEGLAAYNEQFF.

This sequence joins TRBV27 and TRBJ1-5; 11 positions agree with TRBD1. V gave up 8 bases and J gave up 6 bases; unmatched junction bases: 3. This CDR3 is built from 13 residues. Germline loops: CDR1 MNHEY, CDR2 SMNVEV (reference sequence). The CDR3 loop reads CASSDRGLQPQHF. For the CDR3, the DNA is TGTGCCAGCTCGGACAGGGGGCTTCAGCCCCAGCATTTT.

V gene TRBV7-2 combines with J gene TRBJ2-2; D unclear. V was shortened by 2 bases and J by 7 bases, with 11 bases between the two germline ends. This CDR3 has 14 residues. Germline V gives CDR1 SGHTA, CDR2 FQGNSA. The CDR3: CASSLSPGGGELFF. In nucleotides, the CDR3 is TGTGCCAGCAGCTTAAGCCCAGGTGGCGGGGAGCTGTTTTTT.

This clone was observed a single time. This chain joins TRBV5-6 and TRBJ2-7; 7 bases fit TRBD1. The V segment lost 4 bases and the J segment 0 bases; nucleotides outside the gene matches: 4. Germline V lookup: CDR1 SGHDT, CDR2 YYEEEE. CDR3 length: 14 residues. CDR3 in DNA: TGTGCCAGCAGCCCCGACAGGGACTCCTACGAGCAGTACTTC. Encoded protein: CASSPDRDSYEQYF.

The V and J genes are TRBV7-9 and TRBJ2-7; TRBD2 matches 11 bases. The CDR3 runs to 15 residues. Trimming at V came to 5 bases and at J to 3 bases, leaving 6 bases not matched to a gene. The germline V gene encodes CDR1 SEHNR and CDR2 FQNEAQ (reference sequence). The CDR3 nucleotides are TGTGCCAGCAGCGAAGAGGGACTAGCGGACTACGAGCAGTACTTC. This gives the protein CASSEEGLADYEQYF.

This chain uses TRBV6-7 with TRBJ2-1; 15 bases are shared with TRBD2. TRBV6-7 is placed among ORFs of uncertain function. The CDR3 has 20 residues. J was trimmed by 1 base and V by 0 bases; bases with no gene match: 7. CDR3 nucleotide sequence: TGTGCCAGCAGTTACTCTGGGACTAGCGGGGGGAGGAGGTCCTACAATGAGCAGTTCTTC. Its protein is CASSYSGTSGGRRSYNEQFF.

The chain links TRBV7-9 to TRBJ1-1, with 9 positions matching TRBD1. The CDR3 spans 15 residues. Germline loops: CDR1 SEHNR, CDR2 FQNEAQ (reference sequence). Trimming took 4 bases from V and 3 from J; bases not matched to a gene: 6. CDR3 nucleotides: TGTGCCAGCAGCTCGTGGTGGGACAGGGACACTGAAGCTTTCTTT. Amino acids: CASSSWWDRDTEAFF.

This rearrangement joins TRBV28 to TRBJ1-1; 7 bases fit TRBD1. CDR1 and CDR2 from the germline V gene are MDHEN and SYDVKM. CDR3 size: 14 residues. J lost 7 bases, V lost 7 bases, and 12 bases had no gene match. The CDR3 DNA reads as TGTGCCAGCACCAACGACGGGACAGCTCATGAAGCTTTCTTT. Translating it yields CASTNDGTAHEAFF.

This clone came up once. V and J are TRBV5-1 and TRBJ2-1; 12 bases are a match to TRBD2. Germline V CDR1 and CDR2: SGHRS, YFSETQ. The junction had 2 bases not matched to a gene; V was cut back by 3 bases and J by 4 bases. CDR3 size: 15 residues. The chain's CDR3 is CASSSGLAGYNEQFF. The DNA of the CDR3 is TGCGCCAGCAGCTCGGGACTAGCGGGTTACAATGAGCAGTTCTTC.